This entry concerns a single T cell receptor beta chain. The antigen is not known. TCRdb re-called the 5' RACE reads with MiXCR, one entry per CDR3 protein. The sample yields approximately 150,000 distinct CDR3 sequences, about 14% seen once. The data were taken from a study of T-cell memory formation after mild COVID-19. Study observations and caveats: Some responding clones appeared in pre-infection memory, suggesting cross-reactive memory joined.

This CDR3 region has 16 residues. Germline V gene data show CDR1 as KGHDR and CDR2 as SFDVKD. The ends lost 6 bases at V and 3 bases at J; junction bases unmatched: 6. This sequence joins TRBV24-1 and TRBJ2-2; the match to TRBD1 covers 10 bases. The source material was PBMCs or a T cell subset sorted from them (not recorded which). This clonotype originated in an adult woman who had mild COVID-19 (a few samples of this study predate the infection). Cell type and time point are not known. DNA for the CDR3: TGTGCCACCAGTTCCCGGACAGGGGGGTACACCGGGGAGCTGTTTTTT. Translating gives CATSSRTGGYTGELFF.